This TCR beta chain was retrieved from a study of T cells in Graves' hyperthyroidism and ophthalmopathy. Amplified TCR beta CDR3 regions came from RNA transcripts. Primed by the HTBI set, a first-round RT-PCR was run on the TCR CDR3. TCRdb re-derived calls from the multiplex PCR reads in MiXCR, one entry per CDR3 protein. Counted here are around 700,000 distinct CDR3 sequences, roughly a sixth occurring once; the ten biggest clones make up over 15%. The CDR3 totals 15 residues. Germline CDR1 SNHLY, CDR2 FYNNEI. V gave up 0 bases and J gave up 1 base, with 7 bases separating them. Participants, patients aged 18 to 65, had newly diagnosed hyperthyroidism with a duration under 2 months.

Sequencing was done on a sample of blood. This rearrangement joins TRBV2 to TRBJ1-3, with D possibly matching TRBD1 (5 bases). This sequence was found in a woman aged 45-59 years with Graves' hyperthyroidism that later progressed to Graves' ophthalmopathy. The CDR3: CASSEAQGSGNTIYF. In nucleotides, the CDR3 is TGTGCCAGCAGTGAAGCTCAGGGATCTGGAAACACCATATATTTT.